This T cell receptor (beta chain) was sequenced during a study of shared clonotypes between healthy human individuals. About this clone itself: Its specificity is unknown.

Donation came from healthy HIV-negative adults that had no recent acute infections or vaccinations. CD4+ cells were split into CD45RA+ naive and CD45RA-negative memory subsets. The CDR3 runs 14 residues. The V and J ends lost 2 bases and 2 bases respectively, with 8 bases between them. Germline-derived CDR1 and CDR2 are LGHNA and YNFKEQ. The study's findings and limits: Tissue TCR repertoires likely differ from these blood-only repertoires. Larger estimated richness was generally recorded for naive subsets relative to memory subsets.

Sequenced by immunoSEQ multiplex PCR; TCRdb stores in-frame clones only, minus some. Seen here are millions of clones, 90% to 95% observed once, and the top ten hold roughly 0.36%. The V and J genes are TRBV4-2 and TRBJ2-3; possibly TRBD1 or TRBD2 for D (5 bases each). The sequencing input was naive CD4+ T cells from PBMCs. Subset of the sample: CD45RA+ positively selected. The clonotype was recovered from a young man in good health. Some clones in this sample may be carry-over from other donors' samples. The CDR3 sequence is CASSQRDPTDTQYF. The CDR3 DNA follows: TGTGCCAGCAGCCAAAGGGACCCCACAGATACGCAGTATTTT.